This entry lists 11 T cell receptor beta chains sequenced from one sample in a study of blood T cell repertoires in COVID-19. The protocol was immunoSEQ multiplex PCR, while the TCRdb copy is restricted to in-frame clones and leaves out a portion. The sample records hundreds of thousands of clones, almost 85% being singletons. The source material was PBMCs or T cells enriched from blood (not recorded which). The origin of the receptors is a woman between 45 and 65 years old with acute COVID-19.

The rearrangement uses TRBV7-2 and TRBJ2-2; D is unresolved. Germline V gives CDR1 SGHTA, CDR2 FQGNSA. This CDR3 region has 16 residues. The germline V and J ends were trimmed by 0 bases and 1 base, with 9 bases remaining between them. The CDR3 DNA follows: TGTGCCAGCAGCTTAGCCAGGTCCGGGAACACCGGGGAGCTGTTTTTT. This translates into CASSLARSGNTGELFF.

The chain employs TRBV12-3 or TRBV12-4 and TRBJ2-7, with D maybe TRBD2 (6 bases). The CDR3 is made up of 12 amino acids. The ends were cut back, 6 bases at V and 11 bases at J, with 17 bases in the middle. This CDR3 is CASSLSGREEYF. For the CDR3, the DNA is TGTGCCAGCAGCCTGAGCGGCAGGGAGGAGTACTTC.

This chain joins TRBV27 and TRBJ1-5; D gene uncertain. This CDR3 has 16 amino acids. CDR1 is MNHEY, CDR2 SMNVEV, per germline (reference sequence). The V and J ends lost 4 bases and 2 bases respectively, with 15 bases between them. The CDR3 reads CASSSPGLGGNQPQHF. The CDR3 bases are TGTGCCAGCAGTTCCCCGGGTTTAGGAGGCAATCAGCCCCAGCATTTT.

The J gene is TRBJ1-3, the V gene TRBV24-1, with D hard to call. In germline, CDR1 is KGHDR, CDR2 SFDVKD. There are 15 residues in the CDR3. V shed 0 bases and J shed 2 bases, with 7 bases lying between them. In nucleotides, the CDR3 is TGTGCCACCAGTGATTTGCAGGCGACTGGAAACACCATATATTTT. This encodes CATSDLQATGNTIYF.

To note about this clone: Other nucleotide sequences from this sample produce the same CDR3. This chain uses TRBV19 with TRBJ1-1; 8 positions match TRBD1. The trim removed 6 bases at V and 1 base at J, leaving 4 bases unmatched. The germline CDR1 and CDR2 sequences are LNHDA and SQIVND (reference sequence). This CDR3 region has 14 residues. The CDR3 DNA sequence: TGTGCCAGTAGGGACAGGGCTGGGAACACTGAAGCTTTCTTT. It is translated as CASRDRAGNTEAFF.

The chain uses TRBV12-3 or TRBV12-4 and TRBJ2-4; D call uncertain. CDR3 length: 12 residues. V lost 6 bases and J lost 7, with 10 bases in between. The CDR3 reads CASRSQRNIQYF. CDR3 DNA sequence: TGTGCCAGCAGGTCCCAGAGGAACATTCAGTACTTC.

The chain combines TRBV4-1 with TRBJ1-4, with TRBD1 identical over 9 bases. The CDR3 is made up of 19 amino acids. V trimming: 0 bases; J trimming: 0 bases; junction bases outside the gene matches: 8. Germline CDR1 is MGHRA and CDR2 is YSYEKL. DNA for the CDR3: TGCGCCAGCAGCCAAGATCGGGGGACAGGGAAATCAACTAATGAAAAACTGTTTTTT. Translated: CASSQDRGTGKSTNEKLFF.

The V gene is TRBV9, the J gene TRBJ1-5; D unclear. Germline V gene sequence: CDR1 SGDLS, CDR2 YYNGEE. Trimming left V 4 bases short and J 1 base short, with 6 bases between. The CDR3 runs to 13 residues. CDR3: CASSLGSNQPQHF. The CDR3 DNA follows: TGTGCCAGCAGCCTGGGCAGCAATCAGCCCCAGCATTTT. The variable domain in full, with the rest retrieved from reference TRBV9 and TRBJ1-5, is DSGVTQTPKHLITATGQRVTLRCSPRSGDLSVYWYQQSLDQGLQFLIQYYNGEERAKGNILERFSAQQFPDLHSELNLSSLELGDSALYFCASSLGSNQPQHFGDGTRLSIL.

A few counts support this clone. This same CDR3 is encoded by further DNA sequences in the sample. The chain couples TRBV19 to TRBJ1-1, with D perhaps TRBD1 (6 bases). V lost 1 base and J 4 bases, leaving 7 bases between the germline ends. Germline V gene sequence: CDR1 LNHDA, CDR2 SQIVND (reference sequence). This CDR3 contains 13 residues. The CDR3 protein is CASSIGTATEAFF. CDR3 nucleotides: TGTGCCAGTAGTATAGGGACAGCCACTGAAGCTTTCTTT.

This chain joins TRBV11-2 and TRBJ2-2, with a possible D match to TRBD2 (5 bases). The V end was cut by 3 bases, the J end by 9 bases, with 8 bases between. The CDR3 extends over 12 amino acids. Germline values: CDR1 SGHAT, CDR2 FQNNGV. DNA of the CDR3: TGTGCCAGCAGCTTCAGCGGTAGGGAGCTGTTTTTT. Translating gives CASSFSGRELFF.

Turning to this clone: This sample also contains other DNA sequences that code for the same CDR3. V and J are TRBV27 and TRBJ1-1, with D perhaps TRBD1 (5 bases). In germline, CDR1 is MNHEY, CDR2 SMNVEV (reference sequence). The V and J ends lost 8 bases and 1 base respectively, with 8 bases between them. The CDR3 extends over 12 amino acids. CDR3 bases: TGTGCCAGCTCTGACAGGAACACTGAAGCTTTCTTT. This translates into CASSDRNTEAFF.